This TCR beta chain was profiled in a study of Graves' ophthalmopathy and Graves' hyperthyroidism. The study amplified TCR beta CDR3 regions using RNA transcripts. HTBI primers were used in a first-round RT-PCR, which preceded a second-round multiplex PCR. TCRdb called the multiplex PCR reads again in MiXCR, with one record for every CDR3 protein. The sample lists 300,000 to 450,000 distinct CDR3 sequences, approximately 17% occurring once. This clonotype has a count of ten or more. The CDR3 sequence is 14 residues long. The V end lost 5 bases, the J end lost 3 bases, and 13 bases lay between the germline ends. CDR1 MNHNS and CDR2 SASEGT come from the germline V gene.

Sequencing was carried out using peripheral blood. The chain is built from TRBV6-1 and TRBJ1-1, with D possibly matching TRBD1 (6 bases). This TCR came from an adult woman with stable Graves' hyperthyroidism. The CDR3 loop is CASSPYREDTEAFF. CDR3 coding DNA: TGTGCCAGCAGTCCTTACAGGGAGGACACTGAAGCTTTCTTT.